This passage covers 11 T cell receptor beta chains from one sample sequenced in a study of blood T cell repertoires in COVID-19. TCRdb's table, derived via immunoSEQ multiplex PCR, lists solely in-frame clones and lacks some. The sample consists of under 150,000 clones, 88% of them appearing once. Source material: peripheral blood. Receptors were obtained from a man aged 45-65 years with acute or convalescent COVID-19.

V usage is TRBV2 and J usage is TRBJ2-5; TRBD2 might be the D (5 bases). Germline values: CDR1 SNHLY, CDR2 FYNNEI. The CDR3 length is 14 residues. V lost 7 bases and J lost 0, with 12 bases in between. The CDR3 here is CASMRATYQETQYF. The CDR3 DNA reads TGTGCCAGCATGAGGGCCACGTACCAAGAGACCCAGTACTTC.

This chain links TRBV7-9 with TRBJ1-1; D not resolved. In germline, CDR1 is SEHNR, CDR2 FQNEAQ (reference sequence). The V and J ends lost 3 bases and 1 base respectively, with 9 bases between them. This CDR3 contains 14 residues. As DNA, the CDR3 is TGTGCCAGCAGCTTCTTAACACAGAACACTGAAGCTTTCTTT. Translating gives CASSFLTQNTEAFF.

This clone has a single count. The V gene is TRBV19, the J gene TRBJ2-7; TRBD1 agrees at 8 bases. This CDR3 comprises 14 residues. Trimming cost V 9 bases and J 0 bases; bases outside gene matches: 7. Germline V lookup: CDR1 LNHDA, CDR2 SQIVND (reference sequence). For the CDR3, the DNA is TGTGCCAGGAAAACAGGGGGTGGCTCCTACGAGCAGTACTTC. It specifies CARKTGGGSYEQYF.

The V call is TRBV4-2, the J call TRBJ1-5, with unresolved D. In germline, CDR1 is LGHNA, CDR2 YNFKEQ. The CDR3 runs to 16 residues. Deletions cut 0 bases from V and 6 bases from J, with 15 bases between. CDR3 loop: CASSQEDGEGSQPQHF. The CDR3 nucleotides read TGTGCCAGCAGCCAAGAGGACGGGGAAGGGAGTCAGCCCCAGCATTTT.

The V and J genes are TRBV28 and TRBJ1-2; 9 positions agree with TRBD1. The CDR3 is 14 residues long. V shed 4 bases and J 7 bases; nucleotides not matched to a gene: 7. Germline V gene lookup returns CDR1 MDHEN and CDR2 SYDVKM. The CDR3 DNA reads TGTGCCAGCAGTTACAGGGGGCGTGAGGTTGGCTACACCTTC. Protein product: CASSYRGREVGYTF.

The rearrangement uses TRBV7-9 and TRBJ2-2; D uncertain. The length of the CDR3 is 12 residues. V dropped 5 bases and J dropped 4 bases, with 5 bases sitting between them. CDR1 is SEHNR and CDR2 is FQNEAQ in the germline V gene (reference sequence). DNA for the CDR3: TGTGCCAGCAGCCCCATCACCGGGGAGCTGTTTTTT. This codes for CASSPITGELFF. The variable domain in full, with the rest retrieved from reference TRBV7-9 and TRBJ2-2, is DTGVSQNPRHKITKRGQNVTFRCDPISEHNRLYWYRQTLGQGPEFLTYFQNEAQLEKSRLLSDRFSAERPKGSFSTLEIQRTEQGDSAMYLCASSPITGELFFGEGSRLTVL.

The chain is built from TRBV19 and TRBJ1-2; 7 positions match TRBD1. Germline CDR1 LNHDA, CDR2 SQIVND (reference sequence). V lost 7 bases, J lost 2 bases, and 7 bases stayed unmatched. The CDR3 is 14 amino acids. The DNA for the CDR3 is TGTGCCAGTACCCGGACAGGCCCAAACTATGGCTACACCTTC. Its protein product is CASTRTGPNYGYTF.

The V call is TRBV18, the J call TRBJ1-4, with TRBD1 matching 7 bases. Germline CDR1 is KGHSH and CDR2 is LQKENI. The CDR3 has 16 residues. Unmatched junction bases numbered 9, after V lost 3 bases and J lost 5 bases. The DNA of the CDR3 is TGTGCCAGCTCACCTTGGACAGGAATAGGAAATGAAAAACTGTTTTTT. Protein product: CASSPWTGIGNEKLFF.

With respect to this clone: A much larger clone differs by one base, so this may be a read error. The same CDR3 is also encoded by other DNA sequences in this sample. The J gene is TRBJ2-1, the V gene TRBV10-1, with 9 nucleotides matching TRBD1. The CDR3 length is 13 residues. J lost 3 bases, V lost 7 bases, and 1 base had no gene match. Germline assignment: CDR1 WNHNN and CDR2 SYGVQD (reference sequence). CDR3 coding DNA: TGCGCCAGCACGGGACAGGGCTACAATGAGCAGTTCTTC. This sequence encodes CASTGQGYNEQFF.

This clone was counted a few times. The gene calls are TRBV18 and TRBJ2-1; 9 nucleotides match TRBD1. V dropped 3 bases and J dropped 1; count of bases not matched to a gene: 4. There are 16 residues in the CDR3. The germline V gene encodes CDR1 KGHSH and CDR2 LQKENI. This CDR3 reads CASSPRDRASYNEQFF. CDR3 DNA: TGTGCCAGCTCACCTAGGGACAGGGCATCCTACAATGAGCAGTTCTTC.

This clone has a handful of counts. The chain employs TRBV30 and TRBJ1-5; TRBD1 matches 7 bases. With 2 bases clipped from V and 3 bases from J, the junction kept 1 base outside the gene matches. This CDR3 comprises 13 residues. Germline CDR1 GTSNPN, CDR2 SVGIG (reference sequence). This chain's CDR3 is CAWSTGANQPQHF. The CDR3 DNA is TGTGCCTGGAGTACAGGGGCCAATCAGCCCCAGCATTTT.